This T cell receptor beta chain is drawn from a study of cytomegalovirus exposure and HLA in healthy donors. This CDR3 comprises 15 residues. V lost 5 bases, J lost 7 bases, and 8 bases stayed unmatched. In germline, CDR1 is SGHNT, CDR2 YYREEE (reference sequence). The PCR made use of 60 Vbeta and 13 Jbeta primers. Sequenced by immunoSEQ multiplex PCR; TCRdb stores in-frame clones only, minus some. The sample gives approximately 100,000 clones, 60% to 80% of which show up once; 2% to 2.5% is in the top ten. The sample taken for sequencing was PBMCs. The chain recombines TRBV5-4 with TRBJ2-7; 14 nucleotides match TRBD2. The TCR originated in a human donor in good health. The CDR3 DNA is TGTGCCAGCAGTGGGACTAGCGGGAGTGGATGGGAGCAGTACTTC. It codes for CASSGTSGSGWEQYF.